The 9 T cell receptor beta chains given below trace back to one sample, sequenced in a study of blood T cell repertoires in COVID-19. Here immunoSEQ multiplex PCR was the method, and the copy in TCRdb shows in-frame clones only, minus some. The repertoire holds under 300,000 clones, around 87% seen once, with about 7.1% in the top ten. Sequenced sample: peripheral blood. These receptor sequences come from a woman aged 70-85 years with active or convalescent COVID-19.

A few counts support this clone. This chain links TRBV5-4 with TRBJ1-3, with 10 bases fitting TRBD1. This CDR3 has 18 amino acids. The germline V gene has CDR1 SGHNT and CDR2 YYREEE (reference sequence). The junction had 12 bases not matched to a gene; V was cut back by 2 bases and J by 4 bases. CDR3 loop: CASSLQRQGARGGNTIYF. The CDR3 region has the DNA TGTGCCAGCAGCTTACAGAGACAGGGGGCGCGTGGAGGAAACACCATATATTTT.

The V gene is TRBV28, the J gene TRBJ2-5; D might be TRBD1 (7 bases). Germline V gene lookup returns CDR1 MDHEN and CDR2 SYDVKM. The CDR3 totals 14 residues. Deletions cut 4 bases from V and 4 bases from J, with 13 bases between. The CDR3 nucleotides are TGTGCCAGCAGTTCCCCAGGGGGAGGAGAGACCCAGTACTTC. Its translation is CASSSPGGGETQYF.

The chain links TRBV4-1 to TRBJ1-6; 7 nucleotides match TRBD1. The CDR3 runs 18 residues. V lost 0 bases, J lost 0 bases, and 5 bases stayed unmatched. Germline CDR1 and CDR2: MGHRA and YSYEKL. The CDR3 DNA reads TGCGCCAGCAGCCAAGAGGGACAGCTAAGCTCCTATAATTCACCCCTCCACTTT. It translates to CASSQEGQLSSYNSPLHF.

The rearrangement uses TRBV6-5 and TRBJ2-5, with TRBD1 identical over 7 bases. With 9 bases clipped from V and 1 base from J, the junction kept 5 bases outside the gene matches. The CDR3 length is 13 residues. Germline loops: CDR1 MNHEY, CDR2 SVGAGI. The CDR3 DNA is TGTGCCAGTTTACAGGGGACCCAAGAGACCCAGTACTTC. It specifies CASLQGTQETQYF.

The V call is TRBV5-6, the J call TRBJ1-4, with D possibly TRBD1 on 6 matching bases. The V gene's germline CDR1 is SGHDT and CDR2 YYEEEE. V gave up 4 bases and J gave up 5 bases, with 12 bases separating them. The CDR3 length is 14 residues. The CDR3 spells CASSEDSPNEKLFF. For the CDR3, the DNA is TGTGCCAGCAGCGAGGACAGCCCGAATGAAAAACTGTTTTTT.

The V and J genes are TRBV4-3 and TRBJ2-1; the D gene is possibly TRBD1 (7 bases). CDR3 size: 17 residues. Trimming removed 1 base at V and 5 bases at J, with 18 bases between. Germline V gene sequence: CDR1 LGHNA, CDR2 YSLEER. The CDR3: CASSQGGLGRGNNEQFF. DNA of the CDR3: TGCGCCAGCAGCCAAGGGGGACTCGGCAGGGGGAACAATGAGCAGTTCTTC.

The CDR3 loop reads CASSVQGDLLQKLFF. Here the CDR3 DNA reads TGTGCCAGCAGCGTACAGGGTGACCTTTTGCAAAAACTGTTTTTT. The V call is TRBV9, the J call TRBJ1-4; tentative D call: TRBD1 (5 bases). Per the germline V gene, CDR1 is SGDLS and CDR2 is YYNGEE. The length of the CDR3 is 15 residues. V was trimmed by 1 base and J by 9 bases, leaving 16 bases between them. Together with reference TRBV9 and TRBJ1-4, the CDR3 gives the full variable domain: DSGVTQTPKHLITATGQRVTLRCSPRSGDLSVYWYQQSLDQGLQFLIQYYNGEERAKGNILERFSAQQFPDLHSELNLSSLELGDSALYFCASSVQGDLLQKLFFGSGTQLSVL.

The V gene is TRBV19, the J gene TRBJ1-5; 9 bases line up with TRBD1. Germline V gene lookup returns CDR1 LNHDA and CDR2 SQIVND (reference sequence). Unmatched junction bases numbered 4, after V lost 5 bases and J lost 2 bases. The CDR3 covers 15 residues. CDR3 DNA: TGTGCCAGTAGTGGGACAGGGATTCGCAATCAGCCCCAGCATTTT. Encoded protein: CASSGTGIRNQPQHF.

The chain couples TRBV4-3 to TRBJ1-2; the D gene is possibly TRBD1 (6 bases). The CDR3 runs 15 residues. The germline gives CDR1 LGHNA, CDR2 YSLEER. V lost 5 bases, J lost 4 bases, and 17 bases lay in between. CDR3 residues: CASSLGGQGLYGYTF. The CDR3 nucleotides read TGCGCCAGCAGCTTGGGAGGGCAGGGGCTCTATGGCTACACCTTC.